This TCR beta chain is from a study of T cells in Graves' hyperthyroidism and ophthalmopathy. CDR1 and CDR2 (germline): SGHRS, YFSETQ. V was clipped by 5 bases and J by 1 base, with 12 bases between them. This CDR3 region has 14 residues. What was amplified from RNA transcripts were TCR beta CDR3 regions. Initially, a first-round RT-PCR of the TCR CDR3 employed the HTBI primer set. TCRdb redid the calling of the multiplex PCR reads with MiXCR, one entry per CDR3 protein. The data hold about 480,000 distinct CDR3 sequences, with approximately 15% observed a single time. What was sequenced was blood. This chain joins TRBV5-1 and TRBJ1-1; tentatively, D is TRBD1 (5 bases). This receptor was identified in a woman in her late teens or twenties with Graves' hyperthyroidism. This CDR3 is CASRSGTGNTEAFF. In DNA, the CDR3 is TGCGCCAGCAGGTCCGGGACGGGGAACACTGAAGCTTTCTTT. The full variable domain, with the rest looked up from reference TRBV5-1 and TRBJ1-1, is KAGVTQTPRYLIKTRGQQVTLSCSPISGHRSVSWYQQTPGQGLQFLFEYFSETQRNKGNFPGRFSGRQFSNSRSEMNVSTLELGDSALYLCASRSGTGNTEAFFGQGTRLTVV.